This paragraph reports one TCR beta chain. These data belong to a study of human T cells and chemical hapten exposure. CDR3 length: 11 amino acids. Trimming left V 6 bases short and J 5 bases short, with 5 bases between. Germline CDR1 reads ENHRY; CDR2 reads SYGVKD. Time point specified: patch test 2, 6 weeks after DPC sensitization. The treatment: therapeutic diphenylcyclopropenone sensitization with weekly scalp DPC. MiXCR, run by TCRdb on the RACE reads, gives a single entry per CDR3 protein. Counted here are more than 60,000 distinct CDR3 sequences, approximately 10% occurring once; the ten biggest clones make up around 6.8%.

This TCR derives from a woman between 50 and 59 years old with alopecia areata. Some clones in this sample may be carry-over from other donors' samples. This chain joins TRBV10-3 and TRBJ2-1; D is uncertain. This specimen consisted of whole blood, obtained in connection with sensitization to the hapten diphenylcyclopropenone (DPC). The DNA for the CDR3 is TGTGCCATCAGCCCTCACAATGAGCAGTTCTTC. Translated: CAISPHNEQFF.